Following are 20 T cell receptor beta chains from one sample sequenced in a study of response to subunit inactivated influenza vaccine. Each CDR3 protein is one row after TCRdb ran MiXCR on the RT-PCR reads. This sample has about 620,000 distinct CDR3 sequences, with 12% found just once. This material consisted of PBMCs from blood, taken on the day of vaccination. Every receptor here comes from a man between 50 and 59 years old who received an inactivated influenza vaccine.

The rearrangement links TRBV7-2 to TRBJ2-7; possible D gene TRBD1, 6 bases. Germline loops: CDR1 SGHTA, CDR2 FQGNSA. This CDR3 has 13 residues. The ends were cut back, 4 bases at V and 7 bases at J, with 14 bases in the middle. The CDR3 DNA sequence: TGTGCCAGCAGCTCTCAGAGCAGGGGTGAGCAGTACTTC. Its protein is CASSSQSRGEQYF.

In its sample, this clonotype was seen many times. This chain links TRBV3-1 with TRBJ1-1; a weak D match, TRBD1 (5 bases). Germline V CDR1 and CDR2: LGHDT, YNNKEL (reference sequence). Trimming pared 1 base from V and 1 base from J, leaving 10 bases between. CDR3 length: 15 residues. The CDR3 coding sequence is TGTGCCAGCAGCCAAGGCGACCAGGGGAACACTGAAGCTTTCTTT. This encodes CASSQGDQGNTEAFF.

The chain is built from TRBV5-1 and TRBJ2-7, with 10 bases aligning to TRBD1. The germline gives CDR1 SGHRS, CDR2 YFSETQ. The junction had 12 bases not matched to a gene; V was cut back by 6 bases and J by 6 bases. CDR3 length: 15 residues. The CDR3 sequence is CASTSSGTGVIEQYF. Here the CDR3 DNA reads TGCGCCAGCACCTCTTCCGGGACAGGGGTTATCGAGCAGTACTTC.

The chain employs TRBV5-1 and TRBJ2-2, with D maybe TRBD2 (5 bases). Trimming cost V 4 bases and J 4 bases, with 20 bases left between them. This CDR3 spans 17 amino acids. Germline lookup yields CDR1 SGHRS and CDR2 YFSETQ. CDR3: CASSHGVPPGFTGELFF. CDR3 sequence (DNA): TGCGCCAGCAGCCATGGCGTGCCCCCGGGGTTCACCGGGGAGCTGTTTTTT.

This clonotype has just a few counts. The chain uses TRBV6-2 or TRBV6-3 and TRBJ2-1; 11 nucleotides line up with TRBD2. The CDR3 consists of 15 residues. Germline CDR1 is MNHEY and CDR2 is SVGEGT. V gave up 0 bases and J gave up 5 bases; unmatched junction bases: 0. CDR3 bases: TGTGCCAGCAGTTACTCTAGCGGGAGGGACAATGAGCAGTTCTTC. It codes for CASSYSSGRDNEQFF.

V and J are TRBV5-1 and TRBJ1-4, with D tentatively TRBD1 (6 bases). The germline V and J ends were trimmed by 3 bases and 6 bases, with 15 bases remaining between them. The CDR3 totals 15 residues. Looked up from germline, CDR1 is SGHRS and CDR2 is YFSETQ. The CDR3 region has the DNA TGCGCCAGCAGCTGGGGCAGGGGCAGGGATGAAAAACTGTTTTTT. It yields the protein CASSWGRGRDEKLFF. Full variable domain (outside the CDR3, taken from reference TRBV5-1 and TRBJ1-4): KAGVTQTPRYLIKTRGQQVTLSCSPISGHRSVSWYQQTPGQGLQFLFEYFSETQRNKGNFPGRFSGRQFSNSRSEMNVSTLELGDSALYLCASSWGRGRDEKLFFGSGTQLSVL.

J is TRBJ1-1 and V is TRBV10-3, with D possibly matching TRBD1 (6 bases). CDR3 length: 13 amino acids. The germline V gene encodes CDR1 ENHRY and CDR2 SYGVKD. The germline V and J ends were trimmed by 6 bases and 2 bases, with 10 bases remaining between them. In DNA, the CDR3 is TGTGCCATCAGGCAACAGGGTAACACTGAAGCTTTCTTT. Residues: CAIRQQGNTEAFF.

The rearrangement joins TRBV4-1 to TRBJ2-7; either TRBD1 or TRBD2 may supply D (5 bases each). The CDR3 has 14 residues. Between the trimmed V and J ends, which lost 1 base and 2 bases, there was a span of 9 bases. The germline CDR1 and CDR2 sequences are MGHRA and YSYEKL. The CDR3 DNA is TGCGCCAGCAGCCAAGTCCAGGGAGCCTACGAGCAGTACTTC. It codes for CASSQVQGAYEQYF.

The J gene is TRBJ2-5, the V gene TRBV3-1, with D unclear. This CDR3 contains 11 residues. V lost 3 bases and J 4 bases, leaving 3 bases between the germline ends. From germline, CDR1 is LGHDT and CDR2 YNNKEL (reference sequence). CDR3 DNA: TGTGCCAGCAGCCATTTAGAGACCCAGTACTTC. As protein: CASSHLETQYF.

The chain couples TRBV10-3 to TRBJ2-7; the D gene is possibly TRBD1 (6 bases). V shed 0 bases and J shed 5 bases, with 14 bases lying between them. CDR1 and CDR2 (germline): ENHRY, SYGVKD. This CDR3 contains 15 residues. As DNA, the CDR3 is TGTGCCATCAGTGAGTCCGGCAGGGGAAAGGACGAGCAGTACTTC. Translation gives CAISESGRGKDEQYF.

This chain connects TRBV5-1 to TRBJ2-5; D perhaps matches TRBD1 (6 bases). V was pared by 6 bases and J by 4 bases, with 16 bases between. This CDR3 is 14 amino acids long. CDR1 is SGHRS and CDR2 is YFSETQ in the germline V gene. CDR3 nucleotide sequence: TGCGCCAGCACCCAAACAGGGTTGGGAGAGACCCAGTACTTC. This sequence encodes CASTQTGLGETQYF. Looking up the rest from reference TRBV5-1 and TRBJ2-5 gives the full variable domain: KAGVTQTPRYLIKTRGQQVTLSCSPISGHRSVSWYQQTPGQGLQFLFEYFSETQRNKGNFPGRFSGRQFSNSRSEMNVSTLELGDSALYLCASTQTGLGETQYFGPGTRLLVL.

The CDR3, as DNA: TGCGCCAGCAGCCAAGGACTAGCGGGATGGATGGGCTCCAATGAGCAGTTCTTC. Its translation is CASSQGLAGWMGSNEQFF. This chain connects TRBV4-3 to TRBJ2-1; 11 bases align to TRBD2. Germline CDR1 is LGHNA and CDR2 is YSLEER. The CDR3 consists of 18 residues. V dropped 1 base and J dropped 6; count of bases not matched to a gene: 11.

This sequence joins TRBV4-3 and TRBJ2-1; maybe TRBD2 (5 bases). V lost 0 bases and J 7 bases, leaving 13 bases between the germline ends. This CDR3 region has 15 residues. Germline CDR1 is LGHNA and CDR2 is YSLEER. The chain's CDR3 is CASSQDHRPGNEQFF. The DNA for the CDR3 is TGCGCCAGCAGCCAAGATCACCGGCCGGGAAATGAGCAGTTCTTC.

J is TRBJ2-2 and V is TRBV5-1; D gene unclear. The ends were cut back, 3 bases at V and 2 bases at J, with 8 bases in the middle. Germline V gene lookup returns CDR1 SGHRS and CDR2 YFSETQ. This CDR3 has 14 amino acids. This CDR3 is CASSWVTNTGELFF. CDR3 DNA sequence: TGCGCCAGCAGCTGGGTGACTAACACCGGGGAGCTGTTTTTT.

This clonotype was counted between two and nine times. The chain carries TRBV7-9 and TRBJ2-3, with D possibly matching TRBD1 (5 bases). CDR1 is SEHNR and CDR2 is FQNEAQ in the germline V gene (reference sequence). CDR3 length: 14 residues. Trimming removed 4 bases from V and 4 bases from J, with 12 bases in between. This CDR3 reads CASSSGQEPDTQYF. DNA of the CDR3: TGTGCCAGCAGCTCCGGACAAGAACCAGATACGCAGTATTTT.

The V and J genes are TRBV29-1 and TRBJ2-3; unclear D gene. The V end was cut by 6 bases, the J end by 2 bases, with 15 bases between. CDR1 is SQVTM and CDR2 is ANQGSEA in the germline V gene. CDR3 size: 14 residues. The CDR3 DNA reads TGCAGCGTGGGATGGTTGGGTCCCACAGATACGCAGTATTTT. This gives the protein CSVGWLGPTDTQYF.

V gene TRBV20-1 combines with J gene TRBJ2-7; 7 nucleotides agree with TRBD1. Germline loops: CDR1 DFQATT, CDR2 SNEGSKA (reference sequence). The CDR3 extends over 13 amino acids. The V segment lost 2 bases and the J segment 2 bases; nucleotides outside the gene matches: 3. The CDR3 bases are TGCAGTGCTAGAAGGGACAGAACCTACGAGCAGTACTTC. Translating it yields CSARRDRTYEQYF.

This chain joins TRBV5-6 and TRBJ1-1; D is unresolved. The ends were cut back, 4 bases at V and 0 bases at J, with 13 bases in the middle. Per germline, CDR1 SGHDT and CDR2 YYEEEE. The CDR3 covers 15 residues. CDR3 amino acids: CASSMYSLMNTEAFF. The CDR3 DNA sequence: TGTGCCAGCAGCATGTACAGTCTGATGAACACTGAAGCTTTCTTT.

This clonotype turned up a few times. This chain uses TRBV29-1 with TRBJ2-1; D may be TRBD1 or TRBD2 (6 bases each). V lost 8 bases to trimming and J lost 4 bases, with 18 bases between them. Germline-derived CDR1 and CDR2 are SQVTM and ANQGSEA. The CDR3 extends over 14 amino acids. In DNA form, the CDR3 reads TGCAGCTTGACGGAAGGGGGGTCGTACAATGAGCAGTTCTTC. It codes for CSLTEGGSYNEQFF.

This clonotype was recorded a few times. The chain has TRBV27 and TRBJ1-1, with D hard to call. CDR1 and CDR2 from the germline V gene are MNHEY and SMNVEV (reference sequence). Trimming pared 6 bases from V and 2 bases from J, leaving 13 bases between. The CDR3 has 14 residues. This CDR3 reads CASRPGRTNTEAFF. CDR3 in DNA: TGTGCCAGCAGGCCGGGAAGGACCAACACTGAAGCTTTCTTT.